These 27 T cell receptor beta chains originate from one sample sequenced in a study of sequential checkpoint blockade in melanoma (dated by TCRdb to between 2018 and 2021). The meaning of the sample's treatment or condition label: randomized to nivolumab then ipilimumab (arm A) or the reverse (arm B). Library preparation was by the immunoSEQ multiplex PCR assay. What TCRdb holds here is the immuneACCESS table cut down to in-frame rearrangements. Part of the clones is not present; checked against another copy, under half of the missing clones reflect an unresolved V gene, and the others are unexplained. The sample table shows some 5,100 clones, and approximately 71% are seen once. The top ten hold almost 55% of the sample. The material sequenced was CD8+ T cells sorted from blood (inferred from file names), taken from a patient given nivolumab and ipilimumab in sequence. The receptor source for this set is a human patient with melanoma. Some clones in this sample may be carry-over from other donors' samples.

V usage is TRBV7-6 and J usage is TRBJ2-1; the match to TRBD2 covers 9 bases. V lost 2 bases and J lost 7; bases outside the gene matches: 21. Germline V gene lookup returns CDR1 SGHVS and CDR2 FNYEAQ. The CDR3 has 20 amino acids. CDR3 protein: CASSLINWRGGGRGLNEQFF. The DNA of the CDR3 is TGTGCCAGCAGCTTAATCAACTGGCGGGGGGGCGGACGGGGGTTGAATGAGCAGTTCTTC.

The V and J genes are TRBV5-1 and TRBJ2-7; TRBD1 agrees at 8 bases. There are 14 residues in the CDR3. V gave up 3 bases and J gave up 3 bases; unmatched junction bases: 5. The germline V gene encodes CDR1 SGHRS and CDR2 YFSETQ. CDR3 amino acids: CASSWTGRNYEQYF. The CDR3 DNA is TGCGCCAGCAGCTGGACAGGGAGGAACTACGAGCAGTACTTC.

V is TRBV7-2 and J is TRBJ2-3, with TRBD2 matching over 12 bases. Germline trimming cut 1 base from V and 7 bases from J; bases unmatched to any gene: 6. This CDR3 spans 16 amino acids. Germline loops: CDR1 SGHTA, CDR2 FQGNSA. As DNA, the CDR3 is TGTGCCAGCAGCTTAGGGCTAGCGGGGGGGCCTAATACGCAGTATTTT. It encodes CASSLGLAGGPNTQYF.

CDR3 protein: CASRDRGNSPLHF. The CDR3, as DNA: TGTGCCAGCAGAGACAGGGGAAATTCACCCCTCCACTTT. The gene calls are TRBV2 and TRBJ1-6; 8 bases align to TRBD1. The V gene's germline CDR1 is SNHLY and CDR2 FYNNEI. Losses at the gene ends were 6 bases for V and 7 bases for J; bases not matched to a gene: 2. The CDR3 runs 13 residues. Full variable domain (rest looked up from reference TRBV2 and TRBJ1-6): EPEVTQTPSHQVTQMGQEVILRCVPISNHLYFYWYRQILGQKVEFLVSFYNNEISEKSEIFDDQFSVERPDGSNFTLKIRSTKLEDSAMYFCASRDRGNSPLHFGNGTRLTVT.

The V and J genes are TRBV9 and TRBJ1-6, with TRBD1 identical over 7 bases. This CDR3 contains 15 residues. CDR1 and CDR2 (germline): SGDLS, YYNGEE. V gave up 4 bases and J gave up 6 bases; unmatched junction bases: 7. CDR3 region: CASSLQGNINSPLHF. CDR3 in DNA: TGTGCCAGCAGCTTACAGGGGAACATTAATTCACCCCTCCACTTT.

The V gene is TRBV4-3, the J gene TRBJ2-7; 8 nucleotides line up with TRBD1. This CDR3 spans 15 amino acids. Looked up from germline, CDR1 is LGHNA and CDR2 is YSLEER. Trimming at V came to 0 bases and at J to 1 base, leaving 2 bases not matched to a gene. The CDR3 protein is CASSQEGQVSYEQYF. The CDR3 DNA follows: TGCGCCAGCAGCCAAGAGGGACAGGTATCCTACGAGCAGTACTTC.

V is TRBV15 and J is TRBJ2-7, with 8 bases fitting TRBD1. This CDR3 is 14 amino acids long. The ends lost 1 base at V and 6 bases at J; junction bases unmatched: 5. Germline V gene lookup returns CDR1 LNHNV and CDR2 YYDKDF (reference sequence). The DNA of the CDR3 is TGTGCCACCAGCAGAGGGGCAGGGGGCGGCGAGCAGTACTTC. Encoded protein: CATSRGAGGGEQYF.

This chain joins TRBV28 and TRBJ2-7, with D possibly matching TRBD2 (5 bases). The ends were cut back, 5 bases at V and 6 bases at J, with 17 bases in the middle. The CDR3 extends over 14 amino acids. The germline CDR1 and CDR2 sequences are MDHEN and SYDVKM. This CDR3 is CASSPLPLAAEQYF. DNA of the CDR3: TGTGCCAGCAGTCCACTCCCCCTAGCCGCCGAGCAGTACTTC. The entire variable domain, with the rest obtained from reference TRBV28 and TRBJ2-7, is as follows: DVKVTQSSRYLVKRTGEKVFLECVQDMDHENMFWYRQDPGLGLRLIYFSYDVKMKEKGDIPEGYSVSREKKERFSLILESASTNQTSMYLCASSPLPLAAEQYFGPGTRLTVT.

CDR3 nucleotide sequence: TGTGCCAGCAGTTTCGGACGGGAACTACGATCTTCCGCGGATGGCTACACCTTC. Translation gives CASSFGRELRSSADGYTF. V usage is TRBV28 and J usage is TRBJ1-2; D is undetermined. V shed 3 bases and J shed 6 bases, with 26 bases lying between them. Germline CDR1 reads MDHEN; CDR2 reads SYDVKM. The CDR3 runs to 18 residues.

The chain carries TRBV2 and TRBJ1-6, with TRBD1 matching 9 bases. In germline, CDR1 is SNHLY, CDR2 FYNNEI. V lost 6 bases and J lost 6; bases outside the gene matches: 6. This CDR3 comprises 15 residues. The CDR3 DNA is TGTGCCAGCAGATTACAGGGGGCAGCTAATTCACCCCTCCACTTT. It codes for CASRLQGAANSPLHF.

The V gene is TRBV4-1, the J gene TRBJ2-7; possibly TRBD1 for D (6 bases). Germline CDR1 and CDR2: MGHRA and YSYEKL. With 4 bases removed from V and 7 bases from J, the gap between germline ends came to 23 bases. There are 16 residues in the CDR3. This CDR3 is CASSLHTGKDPKEQYF. Here the CDR3 DNA reads TGCGCCAGCAGCCTCCACACAGGGAAAGATCCCAAGGAGCAGTACTTC.

The genes are TRBV11-3 and TRBJ2-7; weak D call: TRBD1 (6 bases). Germline-derived CDR1 and CDR2 are SGHNT and YENEEA. This CDR3 comprises 13 residues. V lost 5 bases and J lost 6, with 14 bases in between. The CDR3 is CASSDHRDFEQYF. The CDR3 DNA reads as TGTGCCAGCAGCGACCACAGGGATTTCGAGCAGTACTTC.

V is TRBV5-1 and J is TRBJ2-3; 11 nucleotides agree with TRBD2. CDR3 length: 15 residues. Looked up from germline, CDR1 is SGHRS and CDR2 is YFSETQ. V lost 8 bases to trimming and J lost 4 bases; unmatched junction nucleotides: 9. The CDR3 nucleotides are TGCGCCAGTCGAGTGGGACTAGCGGTGGCAGATACGCAGTATTTT. Amino acids: CASRVGLAVADTQYF.

The V call is TRBV11-2, the J call TRBJ2-7; D uncertain. The CDR3 covers 16 residues. V lost 2 bases to trimming and J lost 2 bases, with 16 bases between them. Germline loops: CDR1 SGHAT, CDR2 FQNNGV. For the CDR3, the DNA is TGTGCCAGCAGCTTACGGGTAGGCCTCCCCCCCTACGAGCAGTACTTC. This sequence encodes CASSLRVGLPPYEQYF. Combining the CDR3 with reference TRBV11-2 and TRBJ2-7 gives the whole variable domain EAGVAQSPRYKIIEKRQSVAFWCNPISGHATLYWYQQILGQGPKLLIQFQNNGVVDDSQLPKDRFSAERLKGVDSTLKIQPAKLEDSAVYLCASSLRVGLPPYEQYFGPGTRLTVT.

The V call is TRBV5-6, the J call TRBJ1-5; D unclear. Trimming shortened V by 4 bases and J by 4 bases, and 6 bases separated the two germline ends. The CDR3 runs to 12 residues. CDR1 and CDR2 (germline): SGHDT, YYEEEE. The CDR3 region has the DNA TGTGCCAGCAGCCGAACAAATCAGCCCCAGCATTTT. Translating it yields CASSRTNQPQHF.

The chain employs TRBV5-1 and TRBJ1-2, with D perhaps TRBD1 (6 bases). The CDR3 loop spans 14 amino acids. Trimming pared 4 bases from V and 5 bases from J, leaving 15 bases between. Germline values: CDR1 SGHRS, CDR2 YFSETQ. The CDR3 DNA is TGCGCCAGCAGCCTCGGGGGGGCGTCGTATGGCTACACCTTC. Its translation is CASSLGGASYGYTF.

The chain combines TRBV28 with TRBJ1-1; D gene ambiguous. CDR3 length: 14 residues. CDR1 and CDR2 from the germline V gene are MDHEN and SYDVKM. Trimming took 3 bases from V and 4 from J, leaving 12 bases between them. The CDR3 here is CASSFSPAGTEAFF. The CDR3 DNA sequence: TGTGCCAGCAGTTTCAGTCCAGCGGGCACTGAAGCTTTCTTT.

The gene calls are TRBV6-1 and TRBJ1-2; 7 nucleotides match TRBD1. With V trimmed by 7 bases and J by 4 bases, 9 bases remained unmatched. In germline, CDR1 is MNHNS, CDR2 SASEGT. The CDR3 consists of 14 residues. The CDR3 DNA reads TGTGCCAGCACACAAAGACAGGGCACCTATGGCTACACCTTC. Translated, it gives CASTQRQGTYGYTF.

This clone was seen a handful of times. CDR3 loop: CASSPRTGLTYEQYF. As DNA, the CDR3 is TGTGCCAGCAGCCCCCGGACAGGCCTAACCTACGAGCAGTACTTC. The gene calls are TRBV7-6 and TRBJ2-7; 7 bases line up with TRBD1. The CDR3 consists of 15 residues. Trimming at V came to 5 bases and at J to 2 bases, leaving 9 bases not matched to a gene. Germline CDR1 SGHVS, CDR2 FNYEAQ.

The sample holds a few counts of this clone. This chain links TRBV7-9 with TRBJ2-7, with D possibly being TRBD1 (6 bases). V was shortened by 10 bases and J by 0 bases, with 13 bases between the two germline ends. The CDR3 extends over 13 amino acids. CDR1 is SEHNR and CDR2 is FQNEAQ in the germline V gene (reference sequence). CDR3 amino acids: CAIDRKDSYEQYF. CDR3 sequence (DNA): TGTGCCATAGACAGGAAAGACTCCTACGAGCAGTACTTC. Filled out from reference TRBV7-9 and TRBJ2-7, the complete variable domain reads DTGVSQNPRHKITKRGQNVTFRCDPISEHNRLYWYRQTLGQGPEFLTYFQNEAQLEKSRLLSDRFSAERPKGSFSTLEIQRTEQGDSAMYLCAIDRKDSYEQYFGPGTRLTVT.

The V call is TRBV7-8, the J call TRBJ2-7, with TRBD1 matching 9 bases. Germline CDR1 SGHVS, CDR2 FQNEAQ. After removal of 7 bases from V and 3 bases from J, the junction contained 10 bases not matched to a gene. The CDR3 contains 15 residues. The CDR3 region has the DNA TGTGCCAGCACGGTAACCGGGACAGGGATCTACGAGCAGTACTTC. Translated: CASTVTGTGIYEQYF.

The V call is TRBV13, the J call TRBJ1-1; 10 nucleotides align to TRBD1. CDR3 length: 16 amino acids. V shed 5 bases and J 3 bases; nucleotides not matched to a gene: 9. Germline values: CDR1 PRHDT, CDR2 FYEKMQ (reference sequence). CDR3 nucleotide sequence: TGTGCCAGCAGCGTGGAGACAGGGGGCGCATACACTGAAGCTTTCTTT. It codes for CASSVETGGAYTEAFF.

The rearrangement uses TRBV28 and TRBJ1-2; a weak D match, TRBD1 (6 bases). The CDR3 is 15 amino acids. The germline V gene encodes CDR1 MDHEN and CDR2 SYDVKM. V was shortened by 7 bases and J by 0 bases, with 15 bases between the two germline ends. In DNA, the CDR3 is TGTGCCAGCACCTTTATGGGGGACACTAACTATGGCTACACCTTC. Its protein product is CASTFMGDTNYGYTF.

The V gene is TRBV30, the J gene TRBJ1-6, with a possible D match to TRBD1 (5 bases). The length of the CDR3 is 15 residues. The germline gives CDR1 GTSNPN, CDR2 SVGIG (reference sequence). The V gene lost 2 bases and the J gene lost 4 bases, with 12 bases spanning the gap. The CDR3 DNA reads TGTGCCTGGAGTCCATGGGGGGAATATAATTCACCCCTCCACTTT. As protein: CAWSPWGEYNSPLHF. The whole variable domain, remainder taken from reference TRBV30 and TRBJ1-6, is SQTIHQWPATLVQPVGSPLSLECTVEGTSNPNLYWYRQAAGRGLQLLFYSVGIGQISSEVPQNLSASRPQDRQFILSSKKLLLSDSGFYLCAWSPWGEYNSPLHFGNGTRLTVT.

V is TRBV4-1 and J is TRBJ2-2; maybe TRBD2 (7 bases). The CDR3 loop spans 18 amino acids. Germline CDR1 MGHRA, CDR2 YSYEKL. Trimming removed 4 bases from V and 0 bases from J, with 18 bases in between. The CDR3 loop is CASSPFGGPISNTGELFF. CDR3 sequence (DNA): TGCGCCAGCAGCCCCTTCGGGGGGCCGATTTCGAACACCGGGGAGCTGTTTTTT.

The chain carries TRBV2 and TRBJ2-5; D is undetermined. Germline V lookup: CDR1 SNHLY, CDR2 FYNNEI. The V end lost 8 bases, the J end lost 7 bases, and 14 bases lay between the germline ends. The CDR3 has 12 residues. The CDR3 sequence: CASVGFLLTQYF. As DNA, the CDR3 is TGTGCCAGCGTCGGGTTTCTGTTGACCCAGTACTTC.

This clone was recorded a few times. The chain employs TRBV6-6 and TRBJ2-7, with TRBD1 matching 8 bases. Trimming took 9 bases from V and 3 from J; bases not matched to a gene: 4. The length of the CDR3 is 12 residues. The germline CDR1 and CDR2 sequences are MNHNY and SVGAGI (reference sequence). The CDR3 DNA is TGTGCCAGTCTACAGGGGGACTACGAGCAGTACTTC. It yields the protein CASLQGDYEQYF.